This T cell receptor (beta chain) was captured by sequencing in a study of T cells in women clearing cervical HPV infection. Whole-study context: Only a few women had HLA typing results available. General study findings and limits: TRBV6-7 relative abundance averaged approximately 0.1% in cases and 0.16% in controls.

CDR1 and CDR2 from the germline V gene are KGHSH and LQKENI. The CDR3 is 15 amino acids. Trimming left V 5 bases short and J 0 bases short, with 11 bases between. This table comes from immunoSEQ multiplex PCR, and its TCRdb copy is limited to in-frame clones, with some not included. In total, the table holds 20,000 to 25,000 clones. On this clone itself: What it recognizes is unknown. The read finishes 3 residues shy of the CDR3 end, and the germline J gene is used to complete it. Other DNA sequences from this sample encode an identical CDR3 as well.

The rearrangement links TRBV18 to TRBJ1-3; D perhaps matches TRBD1 (6 bases). The receptor was isolated from a woman between 18 and 70 years old with a cervical HPV16 infection that either progressed to CIN3+ or cleared (not recorded which). The sequencing sample was made of blood buffy coat. CDR3 sequence reads: CASSADRGSGNTIYF. CDR3 bases read: TGTGCCAGCTCAGCGGACAGAGGCTCTGGAAACACC.